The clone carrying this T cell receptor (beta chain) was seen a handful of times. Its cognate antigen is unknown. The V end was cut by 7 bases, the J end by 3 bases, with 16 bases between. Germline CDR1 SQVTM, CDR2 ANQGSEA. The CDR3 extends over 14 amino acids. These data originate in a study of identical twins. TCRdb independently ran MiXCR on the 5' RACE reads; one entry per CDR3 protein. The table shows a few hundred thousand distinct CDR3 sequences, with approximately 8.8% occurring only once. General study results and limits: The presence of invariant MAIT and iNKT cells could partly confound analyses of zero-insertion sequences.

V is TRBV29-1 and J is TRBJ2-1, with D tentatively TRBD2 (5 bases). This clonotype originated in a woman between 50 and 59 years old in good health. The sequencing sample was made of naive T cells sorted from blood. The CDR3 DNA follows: TGCAGCGCCGGGAACCGGGCCTTCTACAATGAGCAGTTCTTC. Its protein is CSAGNRAFYNEQFF.